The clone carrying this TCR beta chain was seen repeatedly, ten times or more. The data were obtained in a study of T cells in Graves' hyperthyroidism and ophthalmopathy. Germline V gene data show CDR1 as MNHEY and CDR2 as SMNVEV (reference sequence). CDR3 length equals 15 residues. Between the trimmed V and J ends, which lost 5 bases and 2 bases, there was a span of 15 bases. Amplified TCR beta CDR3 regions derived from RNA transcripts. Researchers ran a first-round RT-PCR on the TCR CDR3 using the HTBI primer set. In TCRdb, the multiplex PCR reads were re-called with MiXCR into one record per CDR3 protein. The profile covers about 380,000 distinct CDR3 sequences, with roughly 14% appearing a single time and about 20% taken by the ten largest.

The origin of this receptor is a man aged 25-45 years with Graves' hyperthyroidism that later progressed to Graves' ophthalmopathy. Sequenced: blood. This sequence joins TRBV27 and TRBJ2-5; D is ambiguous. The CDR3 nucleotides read TGTGCCAGCAGTCCCGACACGTGGTGGCAAGAGACCCAGTACTTC. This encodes CASSPDTWWQETQYF.